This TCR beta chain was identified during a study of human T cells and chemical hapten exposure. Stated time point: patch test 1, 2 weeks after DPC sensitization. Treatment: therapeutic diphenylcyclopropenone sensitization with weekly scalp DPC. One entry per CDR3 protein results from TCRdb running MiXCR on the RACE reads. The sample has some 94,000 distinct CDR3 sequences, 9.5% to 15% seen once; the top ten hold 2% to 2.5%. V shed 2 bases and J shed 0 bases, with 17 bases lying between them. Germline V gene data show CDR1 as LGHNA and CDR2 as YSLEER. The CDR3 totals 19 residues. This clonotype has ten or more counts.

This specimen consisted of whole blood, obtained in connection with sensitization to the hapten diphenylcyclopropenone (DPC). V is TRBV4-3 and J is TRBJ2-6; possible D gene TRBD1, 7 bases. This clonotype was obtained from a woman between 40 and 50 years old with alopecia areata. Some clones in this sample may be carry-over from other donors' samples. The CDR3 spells CASSQPRGDSYSGANVLTF. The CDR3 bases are TGCGCCAGCAGCCAACCCAGGGGGGACAGTTACTCTGGGGCCAACGTCCTGACTTTC.